The rows below give T cell receptor beta chains drawn from one sample of a study of blood T cell repertoires in COVID-19. Sequencing used immunoSEQ multiplex PCR; TCRdb keeps in-frame clones, though not all of them. This table has approximately 160,000 clones, approximately 81% appearing once. Source material: peripheral blood. The source is a woman in her sixties with COVID-19, enrolled during active disease. Both conserved end residues are part of each CDR3. D genes are given only for firm matches.

J: TRBJ1-2; V: TRBV7-8; D: .; CDR3: CASSLDGAGIYGYTF
J: TRBJ1-3; V: TRBV6-1; D: .; CDR3: CASSEALREPGNTIYF
J: TRBJ1-2; V: TRBV15; D: .; CDR3: CATSAGQVLYGYTF
J: TRBJ1-2; V: TRBV9; D: TRBD1; CDR3: CASSVDRGLYGYTF
J: TRBJ2-3; V: TRBV3-1/TRBV3-2; D: .; CDR3: CASSQVADTQYF
J: TRBJ2-3; V: TRBV7-3; D: .; CDR3: CASSSSPGLGADTQYF
J: TRBJ2-7; V: TRBV19; D: TRBD2; CDR3: CASSSLPQRGAYEQYF
J: TRBJ1-2; V: TRBV5-1; D: TRBD1; CDR3: CASSPLGQGDFYGYTF
J: TRBJ1-5; V: TRBV7-6; D: .; CDR3: CASSPGQGIQPQHF
J: TRBJ1-5; V: TRBV2; D: .; CDR3: CASSEASRQPQHF
J: TRBJ2-2; V: TRBV11-2; D: TRBD1; CDR3: CASSLDGQGAESGELFF
J: TRBJ1-4; V: TRBV2; D: TRBD1; CDR3: CASRAPGQNEKLFF
J: TRBJ1-1; V: TRBV5-1; D: .; CDR3: CASSPQGFTEAFF
J: TRBJ1-1; V: TRBV6-5; D: .; CDR3: CASRKGLEDTEAFF
J: TRBJ1-2; V: TRBV19; D: .; CDR3: CASSVEWTVYGYTF
J: TRBJ1-2; V: TRBV6-5; D: .; CDR3: CASSYEGSYGYTF
J: TRBJ2-7; V: TRBV9; D: TRBD1; CDR3: CASSSGPDRGYEQYF
J: TRBJ2-1; V: TRBV5-1; D: TRBD2; CDR3: CASSVTSGSHEQFF
J: TRBJ1-4; V: TRBV19; D: TRBD1; CDR3: CASRGTGNDEKLFF
J: TRBJ1-3; V: TRBV9; D: .; CDR3: CASKDLARNTIYF
J: TRBJ1-5; V: TRBV7-2; D: .; CDR3: CASSFAGASSQPQHF
J: TRBJ1-4; V: TRBV6-5; D: TRBD1; CDR3: CASSYSGGTGSEKLFF
J: TRBJ2-3; V: TRBV29-1; D: TRBD2; CDR3: CSVEGGISDTQYF
J: TRBJ1-5; V: TRBV7-8; D: .; CDR3: CASRLSEGGVSNQPQHF
J: TRBJ1-5; V: TRBV7-2; D: TRBD1; CDR3: CASSLTGTGNQPQHF
J: TRBJ1-6; V: TRBV18; D: TRBD1; CDR3: CASSPDRGNSPLHF
J: TRBJ1-4; V: TRBV24-1; D: TRBD1; CDR3: CATSTGGGEKLFF
J: TRBJ2-5; V: TRBV9; D: TRBD1; CDR3: CASSVDGTGKETQYF
J: TRBJ1-2; V: TRBV29-1; D: .; CDR3: CSVEDYSLYGYTF
J: TRBJ1-1; V: TRBV2; D: .; CDR3: CASSPRESTEAFF
J: TRBJ1-5; V: TRBV13; D: TRBD1; CDR3: CASSLGRRRGLQGQPQHF
J: TRBJ1-1; V: TRBV5-6; D: .; CDR3: CASSLRAGAMNTEAFF
J: TRBJ1-1; V: TRBV10-2; D: .; CDR3: CASSDLRLNTEAFF
J: TRBJ2-2; V: TRBV9; D: TRBD1; CDR3: CASSERQGNTGELFF
J: TRBJ2-1; V: TRBV7-3; D: .; CDR3: CASSSSSYNEQFF
J: TRBJ1-2; V: TRBV3-1/TRBV3-2; D: TRBD1; CDR3: CASSLRTGTANYGYTF
J: TRBJ1-2; V: TRBV6-5; D: .; CDR3: CASGGPAGLYGYTF
J: TRBJ1-2; V: TRBV6-1; D: .; CDR3: CASSDHLWGGANYGYTF
J: TRBJ2-7; V: TRBV9; D: TRBD2; CDR3: CASSEGLADSYEQYF
J: TRBJ1-3; V: TRBV5-4; D: .; CDR3: CASSSLGQISGNTIYF
J: TRBJ1-2; V: TRBV7-9; D: TRBD1; CDR3: CASSFLTGTGKVDTF
J: TRBJ2-1; V: TRBV25-1; D: TRBD2; CDR3: CASSEFGGGGDEQFF
J: TRBJ1-2; V: TRBV3-1/TRBV3-2; D: TRBD1; CDR3: CASKGAGGYTF
J: TRBJ1-1; V: TRBV19; D: .; CDR3: CASSIDPAAGFTEAFF
J: TRBJ1-2; V: TRBV4-2; D: .; CDR3: CASSQPTDQYGYTF
J: TRBJ2-3; V: TRBV18; D: .; CDR3: CASSLPRPPDTQYF
J: TRBJ2-5; V: TRBV30; D: TRBD1; CDR3: CAWIGQGVRETQYF
J: TRBJ1-1; V: TRBV6-5; D: TRBD1; CDR3: CASSFTGTGVNTEAFF
J: TRBJ1-4; V: TRBV14; D: .; CDR3: CASSPPPGDFDEKLFF
J: TRBJ2-2; V: TRBV9; D: TRBD2; CDR3: CASSVGLAGESNTGELFF
J: TRBJ2-1; V: TRBV7-6; D: TRBD1; CDR3: CASSLASGTGFYNEQFF
J: TRBJ2-2; V: TRBV24-1; D: TRBD2; CDR3: CATSGTPGLAGGPNTGELFF
J: TRBJ1-1; V: TRBV11-3; D: .; CDR3: CASSPRGGPNTEAFF
J: TRBJ2-3; V: TRBV11-2; D: .; CDR3: CASSPPTDTQYF
J: TRBJ1-5; V: TRBV27; D: TRBD1; CDR3: CASSYARGQPQHF